This T cell receptor (beta chain) was sequenced during a study of CD4 T cell repertoires in COVID-19. About the research overall: Relabeled CFSE-low cells, IL-2-expanded for approximately 10 days, met spikes from other coronaviruses. Study-wide results and limits: SARS-CoV and/or HKU1 spike cultures shared between roughly 6 and 27% of SARS-CoV-2 clonotypes. Several top expanded SARS-CoV-2-reactive clonotypes were shared by two or three memory subsets.

Clones were sequenced by immunoSEQ multiplex PCR, and TCRdb holds only the in-frame ones, with some missing. The sample lists 60,000 to 90,000 clones; approximately 83% were seen once. Germline V gene sequence: CDR1 MNHEY, CDR2 SVGAGI. CDR3 size: 12 residues. V lost 7 bases and J lost 6, with 12 bases in between. On this clone: Its antigen is not identified.

The specimen was CD4+ T cells from peripheral blood, collected after recovery from COVID-19. The chain carries TRBV6-5 and TRBJ1-1; D gene ambiguous. This clonotype was obtained from a human donor who had COVID-19. In DNA form, the CDR3 reads TGTGCCAGCAATAGACACACCGCTGAAGCTTTCTTT. It yields the protein CASNRHTAEAFF.